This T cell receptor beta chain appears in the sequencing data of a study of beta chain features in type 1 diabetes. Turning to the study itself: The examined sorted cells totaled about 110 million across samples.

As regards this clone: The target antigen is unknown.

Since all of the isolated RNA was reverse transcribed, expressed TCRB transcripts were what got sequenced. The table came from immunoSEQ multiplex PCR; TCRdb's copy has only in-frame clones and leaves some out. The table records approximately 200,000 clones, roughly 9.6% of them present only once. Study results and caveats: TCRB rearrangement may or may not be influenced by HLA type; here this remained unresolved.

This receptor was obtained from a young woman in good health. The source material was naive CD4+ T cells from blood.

This chain's CDR3 is CATKYAHRGGLNTEAFF. DNA of the CDR3: TGTGCCACCAAGTACGCCCACCGGGGGGGCTTGAACACTGAAGCTTTCTTT. V and J are TRBV19 and TRBJ1-1, with D perhaps matching TRBD1 (6 bases). Germline CDR1 is LNHDA and CDR2 is SQIVND (reference sequence). This CDR3 has 17 residues. The V end lost 10 bases, the J end lost 0 bases, and 24 bases lay between the germline ends.